The 28 T cell receptor beta chains in this list originate from one sample, sequenced in a study of regulatory T cells in long-lasting Graves disease (dated by TCRdb to the early 2020s). The library was produced with multiplex PCR. Sequencing relied on an Illumina HiSeq 4000. CDR3 regions were amplified by Arm-PCR with iRepertoire HTBI primers to construct TCR beta libraries. Through fastp at Q25 and MiXCR, TCRdb rebuilt clones from the public reads, retaining in-frame beta chains. Each CDR3 protein appears once, grouped with its most common genes and DNA. For this sample the table gives around 450,000 distinct CDR3 sequences, of which about 17% were detected only once. The ten largest account for more than 10% of the sample. The label giving this sample's time point can be read as: newly diagnosed GD, antithyroid drugs for less than 3 months. For both TCR sequencing and RNA sequencing, RNA was extracted from PBMCs in TRIzol.

In addition, the sample was reused for a study of T cells in Graves' hyperthyroidism and ophthalmopathy.

Here the sequenced sample was peripheral blood mononuclear cells (PBMCs), taken at new diagnosis, from a patient treated with antithyroid drugs. The receptors stem from a man in his forties or fifties with Graves disease. Donor details come from another sample of the same person, matched by shared clones.

A few counts support this clonotype. This chain links TRBV20-1 with TRBJ1-2; 11 bases are shared with TRBD1. The CDR3 is made up of 16 amino acids. Germline CDR1 DFQATT, CDR2 SNEGSKA (reference sequence). V lost 5 bases, J lost 6 bases, and 14 bases stayed unmatched. CDR3 sequence (DNA): TGCAGTGCTCGTATCTTCCTCCGGGACAGGGGGAATGGCTACACCTTC. It encodes CSARIFLRDRGNGYTF.

This clonotype appeared many times. V and J are TRBV28 and TRBJ1-2, with 8 bases aligning to TRBD1. The V gene end was trimmed by 4 bases and the J gene end by 4 bases; junction bases not matched to a gene: 11. Per germline, CDR1 MDHEN and CDR2 SYDVKM. CDR3 length: 16 amino acids. This CDR3 reads CASSSTLGTGIYGYTF. The CDR3, as DNA: TGTGCCAGCAGTTCCACCCTCGGGACAGGCATCTATGGCTACACCTTC.

This chain uses TRBV9 with TRBJ2-2; 8 bases are shared with TRBD2. Germline CDR1 and CDR2: SGDLS and YYNGEE. This CDR3 is 14 amino acids long. The trim removed 7 bases at V and 5 bases at J, leaving 7 bases unmatched. CDR3: CASGGVAGTGELFF. CDR3 DNA: TGTGCCAGCGGGGGGGTAGCGGGAACCGGGGAGCTGTTTTTT.

This clonotype was found many times. The chain employs TRBV2 and TRBJ2-3; D call uncertain. This CDR3 has 14 residues. V was trimmed by 4 bases and J by 0 bases, leaving 8 bases between them. Germline V gene sequence: CDR1 SNHLY, CDR2 FYNNEI. CDR3 coding DNA: TGTGCCAGCAGTGGCGGTTCTAGCACAGATACGCAGTATTTT. This codes for CASSGGSSTDTQYF. The full variable domain, its missing parts supplied by reference TRBV2 and TRBJ2-3, is EPEVTQTPSHQVTQMGQEVILRCVPISNHLYFYWYRQILGQKVEFLVSFYNNEISEKSEIFDDQFSVERPDGSNFTLKIRSTKLEDSAMYFCASSGGSSTDTQYFGPGTRLTVL.

This clonotype was seen a few times. The V gene is TRBV28, the J gene TRBJ1-1; D unclear. Trimming pared 6 bases from V and 2 bases from J, leaving 7 bases between. Germline CDR1 is MDHEN and CDR2 is SYDVKM. The CDR3 consists of 12 residues. The CDR3, as DNA: TGTGCCAGCAGCTCCACCAACACTGAAGCTTTCTTT. Protein product: CASSSTNTEAFF.

The chain combines TRBV5-4 with TRBJ1-5; no clear D gene. V was cut by 3 bases and J by 6 bases, with 10 bases left in between. Germline V gene lookup returns CDR1 SGHNT and CDR2 YYREEE (reference sequence). This CDR3 contains 13 residues. CDR3 bases: TGTGCCAGCAGCTCTGGGGAGGGTCAGCCCCAGCATTTT. Its translation is CASSSGEGQPQHF. Combining the CDR3 with reference TRBV5-4 and TRBJ1-5 gives the whole variable domain ETGVTQSPTHLIKTRGQQVTLRCSSQSGHNTVSWYQQALGQGPQFIFQYYREEENGRGNFPPRFSGLQFPNYSSELNVNALELDDSALYLCASSSGEGQPQHFGDGTRLSIL.

This clonotype was detected only a few times. The chain combines TRBV5-1 with TRBJ2-7, with 9 bases that match TRBD1. From germline, CDR1 is SGHRS and CDR2 YFSETQ. V lost 0 bases to trimming and J lost 3 bases; unmatched junction nucleotides: 4. There are 15 residues in the CDR3. The CDR3 DNA reads TGCGCCAGCAGCTTGGTAGGGACAGGGAACTACGAGCAGTACTTC. Translation: CASSLVGTGNYEQYF.

V gene TRBV5-1 combines with J gene TRBJ2-5; TRBD2 matches 8 bases. This CDR3 comprises 16 residues. CDR1 and CDR2 from the germline V gene are SGHRS and YFSETQ. J gave up 1 base and V 0 bases, and 5 bases lay outside the gene matches. In DNA form, the CDR3 reads TGCGCCAGCAGCTTGGCCAGCGGGAGTCGCCAAGAGACCCAGTACTTC. Residues: CASSLASGSRQETQYF.

Ten or more counts support this clonotype. The chain links TRBV30 to TRBJ1-1; 12 nucleotides match TRBD1. The V gene end was trimmed by 2 bases and the J gene end by 5 bases; junction bases not matched to a gene: 9. Germline V lookup: CDR1 GTSNPN, CDR2 SVGIG (reference sequence). The CDR3 is made up of 16 amino acids. CDR3 sequence reads: CAWSPPGQGARTEAFF. The CDR3 DNA sequence: TGTGCCTGGAGTCCGCCGGGACAGGGGGCGAGGACTGAAGCTTTCTTT. The variable domain in full, with the rest retrieved from reference TRBV30 and TRBJ1-1, is SQTIHQWPATLVQPVGSPLSLECTVEGTSNPNLYWYRQAAGRGLQLLFYSVGIGQISSEVPQNLSASRPQDRQFILSSKKLLLSDSGFYLCAWSPPGQGARTEAFFGQGTRLTVV.

This clonotype was seen many times. The CDR3 region is CSATLLAGSYNEQFF. CDR3 sequence (DNA): TGCAGTGCTACCCTACTAGCGGGCTCCTACAATGAGCAGTTCTTC. The V gene is TRBV20-1, the J gene TRBJ2-1; 9 nucleotides align to TRBD2. V trimming: 4 bases; J trimming: 0 bases; junction bases outside the gene matches: 4. The length of the CDR3 is 15 residues. Germline CDR1 and CDR2: DFQATT and SNEGSKA (reference sequence).

The table lists this clonotype with a few counts. The gene calls are TRBV29-1 and TRBJ2-5; D is ambiguous. Trimming took off 4 bases at V and 2 bases at J, with 8 bases between the two ends. There are 12 residues in the CDR3. CDR1 and CDR2 (germline): SQVTM, ANQGSEA. CDR3 region: CSVGQKQETQYF. The CDR3 DNA reads as TGCAGCGTTGGGCAGAAGCAAGAGACCCAGTACTTC.

On this clonotype: This clone may be a read error of a much larger clone one base away. CDR3 DNA sequence: TGTGCCAGCAGTTTTAATCTCAGGGTATACGATCAGCCCCAGCGTTTT. This gives the protein CASSFNLRVYDQPQRF. This chain uses TRBV28 with TRBJ1-5; D perhaps matches TRBD1 (5 bases). This CDR3 contains 16 residues. Looked up from germline, CDR1 is MDHEN and CDR2 is SYDVKM.

To note about this clonotype: This clone may be a read error of a much larger clone one base away. The chain combines TRBV6-2 or TRBV6-3 with TRBJ2-1; 10 nucleotides agree with TRBD1. In germline, CDR1 is MNHEY, CDR2 SVGEGT. This CDR3 has 13 amino acids. Losses at the gene ends were 5 bases for V and 10 bases for J; bases not matched to a gene: 5. This chain's CDR3 is CASSNDRGHEQFF. CDR3 nucleotides: TGTGCCAGCAGTAACGACAGGGGGCACGAGCAGTTCTTC.

This clonotype was picked up many times. V usage is TRBV3-1 and J usage is TRBJ2-7; no definite D call. This CDR3 has 14 residues. With 3 bases removed from V and 1 base from J, the gap between germline ends came to 10 bases. The germline V gene has CDR1 LGHDT and CDR2 YNNKEL (reference sequence). The CDR3, as DNA: TGTGCCAGCAGCCATAGAATTGGATCCTACGAGCAGTACTTC. Translated, it gives CASSHRIGSYEQYF.

This clonotype was found many times. The chain has TRBV28 and TRBJ2-7, with 7 bases matching TRBD1. Losses at the gene ends were 6 bases for V and 3 bases for J; bases not matched to a gene: 11. The CDR3 sequence is 15 residues long. In germline, CDR1 is MDHEN, CDR2 SYDVKM. CDR3 protein: CASSRTGTANYEQYF. The CDR3 nucleotides read TGTGCCAGCAGCCGGACCGGGACAGCTAACTACGAGCAGTACTTC.

This clonotype was observed a few times. This rearrangement joins TRBV6-1 to TRBJ1-1; tentatively, D is TRBD1 (5 bases). In germline, CDR1 is MNHNS, CDR2 SASEGT. This CDR3 region has 14 residues. V was cut by 7 bases and J by 4 bases, with 16 bases left in between. This CDR3 is CASKYLGGVTEAFF. In DNA, the CDR3 is TGTGCCAGCAAGTACCTCGGGGGAGTCACTGAAGCTTTCTTT.

The rearrangement uses TRBV20-1 and TRBJ2-1, with TRBD2 as a possible D gene (5 bases). CDR3 length equals 14 residues. Trimming shortened V by 6 bases and J by 2 bases, and 14 bases separated the two germline ends. Germline V gene sequence: CDR1 DFQATT, CDR2 SNEGSKA (reference sequence). DNA for the CDR3: TGCAGTGCCAGCCCAGCGGCCCCCTACAATGAGCAGTTCTTC. It codes for CSASPAAPYNEQFF.

The sample holds a few counts of this clonotype. The V call is TRBV5-4, the J call TRBJ2-5; TRBD2 matches at 14 bases. The CDR3 has 17 amino acids. Looked up from germline, CDR1 is SGHNT and CDR2 is YYREEE (reference sequence). V lost 3 bases and J lost 2; bases outside the gene matches: 6. This CDR3 reads CASSSPGLAGGQETQYF. The CDR3 region has the DNA TGTGCCAGCAGCTCGCCCGGACTAGCGGGAGGACAAGAGACCCAGTACTTC.

Remarks on this clonotype: A much larger clone sits a single nucleotide away, making a read error possible. This sequence joins TRBV3-1 and TRBJ2-7; 9 bases are shared with TRBD1. V gave up 2 bases and J gave up 4 bases; unmatched junction bases: 6. The V gene's germline CDR1 is LGHDT and CDR2 YNNKEL (reference sequence). The CDR3 loop spans 15 amino acids. CDR3 sequence (DNA): TGTGCCAGCAGCCAAACCGGACAGGGGTGTTACGAGCAGTACTTC. Its translation is CASSQTGQGCYEQYF.

This clonotype was counted at least ten times. The chain recombines TRBV15 with TRBJ2-5; D gene ambiguous. Trimming stripped 0 bases from V and 2 bases from J, with 10 bases between. Per the germline V gene, CDR1 is LNHNV and CDR2 is YYDKDF (reference sequence). The CDR3 has 15 amino acids. CDR3 nucleotides: TGTGCCACCAGCAGAGATTTAGGCAGACAAGAGACCCAGTACTTC. Translated: CATSRDLGRQETQYF. Together with reference TRBV15 and TRBJ2-5, the CDR3 gives the full variable domain: DAMVIQNPRYQVTQFGKPVTLSCSQTLNHNVMYWYQQKSSQAPKLLFHYYDKDFNNEADTPDNFQSRRPNTSFCFLDIRSPGLGDTAMYLCATSRDLGRQETQYFGPGTRLLVL.

This clonotype has ten or more counts. This rearrangement joins TRBV2 to TRBJ1-1, with D hard to call. The length of the CDR3 is 13 residues. V was cut by 8 bases and J by 1 base, with 11 bases left in between. Germline CDR1 SNHLY, CDR2 FYNNEI. This chain's CDR3 is CASPVLGNTEAFF. The CDR3 DNA sequence: TGTGCCAGCCCTGTACTGGGGAACACTGAAGCTTTCTTT.

The rearrangement links TRBV20-1 to TRBJ2-1; 10 bases align to TRBD2. The CDR3 totals 15 residues. V was clipped by 2 bases and J by 8 bases; unmatched bases: 9. The germline V gene encodes CDR1 DFQATT and CDR2 SNEGSKA (reference sequence). CDR3 loop: CSARNPSGSPDEQFF. CDR3 nucleotides: TGCAGTGCTAGAAATCCTAGCGGGAGTCCGGATGAGCAGTTCTTC.

At least ten counts were recorded for this clonotype. V is TRBV12-5 and J is TRBJ1-1; possibly TRBD1 for D (6 bases). The CDR3 spans 12 residues. CDR1 and CDR2 (germline): LGHNT, FRNRAP. V was clipped by 6 bases and J by 7 bases, with 12 bases between them. CDR3 sequence (DNA): TGTGCTAGTGGCCCGGACAGTATTGAAGCTTTCTTT. It yields the protein CASGPDSIEAFF.

This clonotype was picked up many times. The chain uses TRBV28 and TRBJ2-7, with D possibly called TRBD1 or TRBD2 (5 bases each). The germline V gene encodes CDR1 MDHEN and CDR2 SYDVKM. There are 14 residues in the CDR3. V lost 6 bases and J lost 7, with 19 bases in between. The CDR3 sequence: CASSPPRVAREQYF. The CDR3 nucleotides are TGTGCCAGCAGCCCACCCAGGGTAGCGAGGGAGCAGTACTTC.

This clonotype was counted ten times or more. CDR3 nucleotides: TGTGCCAGCAGTGAAGAGGTCGAGGGAGATCAAGAGACCCAGTACTTC. Translated, it gives CASSEEVEGDQETQYF. The gene calls are TRBV25-1 and TRBJ2-5, with D possibly TRBD2 on 5 matching bases. Trimming removed 2 bases from V and 2 bases from J, with 15 bases in between. CDR3 size: 16 residues. The germline CDR1 and CDR2 sequences are MGHDK and SYGVNS.

The chain employs TRBV11-2 and TRBJ2-7; a weak D match, TRBD2 (5 bases). Between the trimmed V and J ends, which lost 6 bases and 4 bases, there was a span of 10 bases. Germline V gene data show CDR1 as SGHAT and CDR2 as FQNNGV. The CDR3 contains 12 residues. The CDR3 region is CASSRSDYEQYF. The DNA of the CDR3 is TGTGCCAGCAGTCGTAGCGATTACGAGCAGTACTTC.

The table lists this clonotype with many counts. This sequence joins TRBV14 and TRBJ2-5; D unresolved. CDR1 and CDR2 from the germline V gene are SGHDN and FVKESK. V was pared by 3 bases and J by 2 bases, with 22 bases between. The CDR3 totals 18 residues. In DNA form, the CDR3 reads TGTGCCAGCAGCCATCCCGGAATTCCGGCCGGGCATCAAGAGACCCAGTACTTC. The encoded protein is CASSHPGIPAGHQETQYF.

This clonotype came up many times. The chain recombines TRBV3-1 with TRBJ2-1, with a possible D match to TRBD1 (5 bases). Looked up from germline, CDR1 is LGHDT and CDR2 is YNNKEL (reference sequence). The CDR3 totals 14 residues. Trimming removed 3 bases from V and 13 bases from J, with 19 bases in between. The CDR3 DNA reads TGTGCCAGCAGCCACTCCGCAATCAGACAGCTACAGTTCTTC. This codes for CASSHSAIRQLQFF.